This is a list of T cell receptor beta chains from one sample in a study of shared clonotypes between healthy human individuals. Clones were read by immunoSEQ multiplex PCR, and TCRdb kept only the in-frame ones, dropping some. The table includes under 1 million clones, over 90% detected once. Source material: naive CD8+ T cells sorted from blood. These receptors all come from a man aged 30-40 years in good health. Each CDR3 is given with its conserved first and last residue. A D gene is named only where the DNA matches it firmly. The size field is filled for only some rows; it gives once, few, many or a size class.

J gene: TRBJ2-7
V gene: TRBV6-6
clone size: NA
D gene: NA
CDR3 DNA: TGTGCCAGCAGTTACTCGTGGAACTACGAGCAGTACTTC
CDR3 protein: CASSYSWNYEQYF

J gene: TRBJ1-1
V gene: TRBV28
clone size: NA
D gene: NA
CDR3 DNA: TGTGCCAGCAGGCCCGACAGGCAGAACACTGAAGCTTTCTTT
CDR3 protein: CASRPDRQNTEAFF

J gene: TRBJ2-1
V gene: TRBV6-6
clone size: NA
D gene: NA
CDR3 DNA: TGTGCCAGCAGTTATAACAGTCCCTACAATGAGCAGTTCTTC
CDR3 protein: CASSYNSPYNEQFF

J gene: TRBJ2-7
V gene: TRBV4-3
clone size: NA
D gene: TRBD2
CDR3 DNA: TGCGCCAGCAGCCAAGATGGAAGGAGCGGGGCCTTTTACTTC
CDR3 protein: CASSQDGRSGAFYF

J gene: TRBJ1-2
V gene: TRBV10-3
clone size: few
D gene: NA
CDR3 DNA: TGTGCCATCAGTGAGAGCCCTTATGGCTACACCTTC
CDR3 protein: CAISESPYGYTF

J gene: TRBJ2-5
V gene: TRBV13
clone size: NA
D gene: NA
CDR3 DNA: TGTGCCAGCAGCTCGACTAGAGATCAAGAGACCCAGTACTTC
CDR3 protein: CASSSTRDQETQYF

J gene: TRBJ2-1
V gene: TRBV9
clone size: once
D gene: NA
CDR3 DNA: TGTGCCAGCAGCGTAGAATCCCACCGGAGCCCCAATGAGCAGTTCTTC
CDR3 protein: CASSVESHRSPNEQFF

J gene: TRBJ2-1
V gene: TRBV7-8
clone size: NA
D gene: NA
CDR3 DNA: TGTGCCAGCAGCCCTCCTGGCTCCTACAATGAGCAGTTCTTC
CDR3 protein: CASSPPGSYNEQFF

J gene: TRBJ2-7
V gene: TRBV7-6
clone size: NA
D gene: NA
CDR3 DNA: TGTGCCAGCAGCCAGCAAGGCAGCTACTTTAGCTTCTTCTACGAGCAGTACTTC
CDR3 protein: CASSQQGSYFSFFYEQYF

J gene: TRBJ2-1
V gene: TRBV28
clone size: once
D gene: NA
CDR3 DNA: TGTGCCAGCAGTTTTACTGGACTGCAATACAATGAGCAGTTCTTC
CDR3 protein: CASSFTGLQYNEQFF

J gene: TRBJ2-5
V gene: TRBV29-1
clone size: NA
D gene: NA
CDR3 DNA: TGCAGCGTCGAGGGCAGAAAAGAGACCCAGTACTTC
CDR3 protein: CSVEGRKETQYF

J gene: TRBJ2-7
V gene: TRBV11-2
clone size: once
D gene: TRBD2
CDR3 DNA: TGTGCCAGCAGCTCCCATCTGGGCGGGAGGGCCGAAGAGCAGTACTTC
CDR3 protein: CASSSHLGGRAEEQYF

J gene: TRBJ2-6
V gene: TRBV10-3
clone size: once
D gene: NA
CDR3 DNA: TGTGCCATCAGGGACTTTGGGGCCAACGTCCTGACTTTC
CDR3 protein: CAIRDFGANVLTF

J gene: TRBJ1-2
V gene: TRBV4-1
clone size: NA
D gene: NA
CDR3 DNA: TGCGCCAGCAGCCAAACGGGAAACTATGGCTACACCTTC
CDR3 protein: CASSQTGNYGYTF

J gene: TRBJ2-1
V gene: TRBV9
clone size: NA
D gene: TRBD2
CDR3 DNA: TGTGCCAGCAGCGCAGGGACTAGCGGACCCTACTACAATGAGCAGTTCTTC
CDR3 protein: CASSAGTSGPYYNEQFF

J gene: TRBJ2-2
V gene: TRBV5-1
clone size: NA
D gene: NA
CDR3 DNA: TGCGCCAGCAGCCCGGGCTGGACCGGGGAGCTGTTTTTT
CDR3 protein: CASSPGWTGELFF

J gene: TRBJ2-1
V gene: TRBV5-5
clone size: NA
D gene: NA
CDR3 DNA: TGTGCCAGCAGCATGAATAGCGGCTCCTACAATGAGCAGTTCTTC
CDR3 protein: CASSMNSGSYNEQFF

J gene: TRBJ2-7
V gene: TRBV4-1
clone size: NA
D gene: TRBD2
CDR3 DNA: TGCGCCAGCAGCCAAGGCGGGAGCTTCCACGAGCAGTACTTC
CDR3 protein: CASSQGGSFHEQYF

J gene: TRBJ2-3
V gene: TRBV9
clone size: NA
D gene: NA
CDR3 DNA: TGTGCCAGCAGCGTTTCGGGGGCGGGCACAGATACGCAGTATTTT
CDR3 protein: CASSVSGAGTDTQYF

J gene: TRBJ2-3
V gene: TRBV27
clone size: NA
D gene: NA
CDR3 DNA: TGTGCCAGCCACGACAGTCTGTTCGCGGATACGCAGTATTTT
CDR3 protein: CASHDSLFADTQYF

J gene: TRBJ2-7
V gene: TRBV7-3
clone size: NA
D gene: NA
CDR3 DNA: TGTGCCAGCAGCTTAGAATCCTACGAGCAGTACTTC
CDR3 protein: CASSLESYEQYF

J gene: TRBJ2-7
V gene: TRBV7-9
clone size: NA
D gene: NA
CDR3 DNA: TGTGCCAGCAGCTCCCCGGGGAAGACCTACGAGCAGTACTTC
CDR3 protein: CASSSPGKTYEQYF

J gene: TRBJ1-4
V gene: TRBV27
clone size: NA
D gene: NA
CDR3 DNA: TGTGCCAGCAGTTTATTAGGGGATGGTGAAAAACTGTTTTTT
CDR3 protein: CASSLLGDGEKLFF

J gene: TRBJ1-5
V gene: TRBV7-9
clone size: NA
D gene: TRBD1
CDR3 DNA: TGTGCCAGCAGCTTGGGGACAGTTAGCAATCAGCCCCAGCATTTT
CDR3 protein: CASSLGTVSNQPQHF

J gene: TRBJ2-7
V gene: TRBV27
clone size: NA
D gene: TRBD1
CDR3 DNA: TGTGCCAGCACCCCGAGACAGGGGGCTTACGAGCAGTACTTC
CDR3 protein: CASTPRQGAYEQYF

J gene: TRBJ2-7
V gene: TRBV21-1
clone size: NA
D gene: NA
CDR3 DNA: TGTGCCAGCTGGGTAGTTAGCGGCCACTACGAGCAGTACTTC
CDR3 protein: CASWVVSGHYEQYF

J gene: TRBJ1-2
V gene: TRBV4-1
clone size: NA
D gene: NA
CDR3 DNA: TGCGCCAGCAGCCAAGGATTAGGCACCCCTAACTATGGCTACACCTTC
CDR3 protein: CASSQGLGTPNYGYTF

J gene: TRBJ1-1
V gene: TRBV27
clone size: NA
D gene: NA
CDR3 DNA: TGTGCCAGCAGCCCAATGGGGACTGAAGCTTTCTTT
CDR3 protein: CASSPMGTEAFF

J gene: TRBJ1-1
V gene: TRBV27
clone size: few
D gene: NA
CDR3 DNA: TGTGCCAGCAGCCAGGGACGGCGCATTAATGAAGCTTTCTTT
CDR3 protein: CASSQGRRINEAFF

J gene: TRBJ2-7
V gene: TRBV6-5
clone size: NA
D gene: TRBD1
CDR3 DNA: TGTGCCAGCCAATCCGACAGGGAGCCCAGCGAGCAGTACTTC
CDR3 protein: CASQSDREPSEQYF

J gene: TRBJ1-1
V gene: TRBV29-1
clone size: NA
D gene: TRBD1
CDR3 DNA: TGCAGCGTTGAGGGGACAGGGGGAGATGCTTTCTTT
CDR3 protein: CSVEGTGGDAFF

J gene: TRBJ2-6
V gene: TRBV27
clone size: NA
D gene: NA
CDR3 DNA: TGTGCCAGCAGTTTCCAGTTTGGGGCCAACGTCCTGACTTTC
CDR3 protein: CASSFQFGANVLTF

J gene: TRBJ2-1
V gene: TRBV11-2
clone size: NA
D gene: NA
CDR3 DNA: TGTGCCAGCAGCCGCTCTCCCAGGGTGGAGGGCACCAATGAGCAGTTCTTC
CDR3 protein: CASSRSPRVEGTNEQFF

J gene: TRBJ2-1
V gene: TRBV6-4
clone size: NA
D gene: NA
CDR3 DNA: TGTGCCAGCAGTGACTCGGGAAATAGCCACAATGAGCAGTTCTTC
CDR3 protein: CASSDSGNSHNEQFF

J gene: TRBJ2-5
V gene: TRBV7-9
clone size: NA
D gene: TRBD1
CDR3 DNA: TGTGCCAGCAGCTTAGTACAGGGGTTAAAAGAGACCCAGTACTTC
CDR3 protein: CASSLVQGLKETQYF

J gene: TRBJ2-7
V gene: TRBV2
clone size: NA
D gene: TRBD2
CDR3 DNA: TGTGCCAGCAGGGGTGAAGCGGGAGGGCTGGACGAGCAGTACTTC
CDR3 protein: CASRGEAGGLDEQYF

J gene: TRBJ1-2
V gene: TRBV7-3
clone size: NA
D gene: TRBD1
CDR3 DNA: TGTGCCAGCAGCCCCCCCGGGACAGGGGGCCCCTACACCTTC
CDR3 protein: CASSPPGTGGPYTF

J gene: TRBJ2-1
V gene: TRBV5-5
clone size: NA
D gene: TRBD2
CDR3 DNA: TGTGCCAGCACACACGGCGCGGGAGGGCCTCTGGATGAGCAGTTCTTC
CDR3 protein: CASTHGAGGPLDEQFF

J gene: TRBJ2-7
V gene: TRBV7-2
clone size: NA
D gene: NA
CDR3 DNA: TGTGCCAGCAGCTTAGATTCGGAGAGGGGAGTGCTTATCTACGAGCAGTACTTC
CDR3 protein: CASSLDSERGVLIYEQYF

J gene: TRBJ2-1
V gene: TRBV5-6
clone size: NA
D gene: NA
CDR3 DNA: TGTGCCAGCAGCCTCGGGGGGCTCTATGAGCAGTTCTTC
CDR3 protein: CASSLGGLYEQFF

J gene: TRBJ1-2
V gene: TRBV14
clone size: NA
D gene: TRBD1
CDR3 DNA: TGTGCCAGCAGCCAGCGACAGGGGAGCGGCTATGGCTACACCTTC
CDR3 protein: CASSQRQGSGYGYTF

J gene: TRBJ2-1
V gene: TRBV2
clone size: NA
D gene: TRBD2
CDR3 DNA: TGTGCCAGCACCCAGCGGACTAGCGGTTACAATGAGCAGTTCTTC
CDR3 protein: CASTQRTSGYNEQFF

J gene: TRBJ2-7
V gene: TRBV2
clone size: NA
D gene: TRBD1
CDR3 DNA: TGTGCCAGCAAGTTGGCGTGGACAGGGGGAGACGAGCAGTACTTC
CDR3 protein: CASKLAWTGGDEQYF

J gene: TRBJ2-4
V gene: TRBV29-1
clone size: NA
D gene: TRBD1
CDR3 DNA: TGCAGCGTTAGACAGGGGTCCGAAAACATTCAGTACTTC
CDR3 protein: CSVRQGSENIQYF

J gene: TRBJ2-3
V gene: TRBV7-8
clone size: NA
D gene: NA
CDR3 DNA: TGTGCCAGCACCCTACCCGGCGGGCCCACAGATACGCAGTATTTT
CDR3 protein: CASTLPGGPTDTQYF

J gene: TRBJ2-7
V gene: TRBV19
clone size: NA
D gene: NA
CDR3 DNA: TGTGCCAGTAGTCCCGCCTACCCCTCTTTCGAGCAGTACTTC
CDR3 protein: CASSPAYPSFEQYF

J gene: TRBJ1-5
V gene: TRBV7-2
clone size: NA
D gene: TRBD1
CDR3 DNA: TGTGCCTCGAGGGGACAGGGGAATCAGCCCCAGCATTTT
CDR3 protein: CASRGQGNQPQHF